The 10 T cell receptor beta chains below all came from one sample that was sequenced in a study of blood T cells in healthy people across ages. The authors ran a second PCR of about 6 to 12 cycles using a sample-barcoded 5' primer and a J-beta primer mix. One entry per CDR3 protein results from TCRdb running MiXCR on the 5' RACE reads. The sample has about 1.1 million distinct CDR3 sequences, 30% to 40% seen once; the top ten hold roughly 14%. Input material: blood. These receptor sequences come from a man aged 18 to 29 in good health.

As concerns this clonotype: It may be a read error: a sequence one base away is much more abundant. The CDR3 protein is CVSSQGQATNEKLFF. As DNA, the CDR3 is TGCGTCAGCAGCCAAGGACAGGCAACTAATGAAAAACTGTTTTTT. The chain links TRBV4-1 to TRBJ1-4; the match to TRBD1 covers 7 bases. The CDR3 consists of 15 residues. The germline V gene encodes CDR1 MGHRA and CDR2 YSYEKL.

V and J are TRBV11-2 and TRBJ2-3, with D tentatively TRBD2 (7 bases). The V and J ends lost 8 bases and 2 bases respectively, with 14 bases between them. Germline V gene lookup returns CDR1 SGHAT and CDR2 FQNNGV. This CDR3 has 14 residues. CDR3 nucleotides: TGTGCCAGCTTAGGGGGGGACACCACAGATACGCAGTATTTT. This sequence encodes CASLGGDTTDTQYF.

This chain joins TRBV7-9 and TRBJ2-1; 8 bases map to TRBD2. CDR3 length equals 16 residues. From germline, CDR1 is SEHNR and CDR2 FQNEAQ (reference sequence). Unmatched junction bases numbered 15, after V lost 5 bases and J lost 9 bases. The CDR3 here is CASSPLSGRGIGEQFF. The CDR3 region has the DNA TGTGCCAGCAGCCCCCTCAGCGGGAGAGGGATCGGTGAGCAGTTCTTC.

Regarding this clonotype: One end of the junction does not line up with germline, which may come from a read error. This chain joins TRBV7-9 and TRBJ2-3, with D unresolved. The length of the CDR3 is 14 residues. The germline CDR1 and CDR2 sequences are SEHNR and FQNEAQ (reference sequence). The CDR3 nucleotides are TGTGCCGGCAGCTTAGTCACCACCACAGATACGCAGTATTTT. It specifies CAGSLVTTTDTQYF. The variable domain in full, with the rest retrieved from reference TRBV7-9 and TRBJ2-3, is DTGVSQNPRHKITKRGQNVTFRCDPISEHNRLYWYRQTLGQGPEFLTYFQNEAQLEKSRLLSDRFSAERPKGSFSTLEIQRTEQGDSAMYLCAGSLVTTTDTQYFGPGTRLTVL.

The chain uses TRBV11-1 and TRBJ1-1; D may be TRBD1 (6 bases). The CDR3 totals 13 residues. The V end lost 5 bases, the J end lost 3 bases, and 10 bases lay between the germline ends. Germline V gene lookup returns CDR1 SGHAT and CDR2 FQDESV (reference sequence). The DNA for the CDR3 is TGTGCCAGCAGCCGCCACAGGGACACTGAAGCTTTCTTT. Translated: CASSRHRDTEAFF.

In this sample, this clonotype turned up a few times. This sequence joins TRBV7-9 and TRBJ2-1; D not certain. This CDR3 is 16 amino acids long. V lost 1 base and J 3 bases, leaving 13 bases between the germline ends. CDR1 is SEHNR and CDR2 is FQNEAQ in the germline V gene (reference sequence). The CDR3: CASSLGVTRYYNEQFF. The CDR3 nucleotides read TGTGCCAGCAGCTTAGGGGTTACCCGATACTACAATGAGCAGTTCTTC. Full variable domain (outside the CDR3, taken from reference TRBV7-9 and TRBJ2-1): DTGVSQNPRHKITKRGQNVTFRCDPISEHNRLYWYRQTLGQGPEFLTYFQNEAQLEKSRLLSDRFSAERPKGSFSTLEIQRTEQGDSAMYLCASSLGVTRYYNEQFFGPGTRLTVL.

This sequence joins TRBV12-3 or TRBV12-4 and TRBJ2-5; TRBD2 is a possible D gene (5 bases). V was pared by 5 bases and J by 4 bases, with 11 bases between. CDR3 size: 13 residues. CDR3 region: CASSPFRGETQYF. The CDR3 DNA reads TGTGCCAGCAGTCCCTTCCGGGGAGAGACCCAGTACTTC.

The V call is TRBV12-3 or TRBV12-4, the J call TRBJ2-4; 7 bases fit TRBD1. The CDR3 contains 16 residues. V was clipped by 3 bases and J by 0 bases; unmatched bases: 5. The CDR3 coding sequence is TGTGCCAGCAGTTTCCCGACAGGGAAAGCCAAAAACATTCAGTACTTC. This translates into CASSFPTGKAKNIQYF.

The chain links TRBV6-6 to TRBJ1-5; 7 bases line up with TRBD1. This CDR3 spans 14 amino acids. V gave up 4 bases and J gave up 4 bases; unmatched junction bases: 4. CDR1 and CDR2 from the germline V gene are MNHNY and SVGAGI (reference sequence). In DNA form, the CDR3 reads TGTGCCAGCAGTTTGGACAGGTTGAATCAGCCCCAGCATTTT. Translated: CASSLDRLNQPQHF.

The rearrangement uses TRBV20-1 and TRBJ1-5; 7 positions match TRBD1. V shed 4 bases, J shed 7 bases, and the junction held 7 bases outside the gene matches. The CDR3 runs 13 residues. Germline-derived CDR1 and CDR2 are DFQATT and SNEGSKA (reference sequence). In nucleotides, the CDR3 is TGCAGTGCTAAGCCACAGGGGTGGCAGCCCCAGCATTTT. This encodes CSAKPQGWQPQHF.